Below, 5 T cell receptor beta chains from the same sample are listed, as sequenced in a study of blood T cell repertoires in COVID-19. Clones were sequenced by immunoSEQ multiplex PCR, and TCRdb holds only the in-frame ones, with some missing. The data hold 30,000 to 40,000 clones, with 85% observed a single time. Specimen: peripheral blood. The source is a woman aged 55-69 years with active COVID-19.

The chain joins TRBV7-8 to TRBJ2-7; tentative D call: TRBD2 (5 bases). The CDR3 is made up of 14 amino acids. Germline V gene lookup returns CDR1 SGHVS and CDR2 FQNEAQ. Trimming left V 1 base short and J 7 bases short, with 14 bases between. In nucleotides, the CDR3 is TGTGCCAGCAGCTTAGGAGCGGCGTTACTAGAGCAGTACTTC. Its translation is CASSLGAALLEQYF.

V and J are TRBV10-3 and TRBJ2-1; D unresolved. Per the germline V gene, CDR1 is ENHRY and CDR2 is SYGVKD. The CDR3 spans 13 residues. With 3 bases removed from V and 8 bases from J, the gap between germline ends came to 11 bases. This chain's CDR3 is CAISEDSIHEQFF. The CDR3 DNA reads TGTGCCATCAGTGAAGATAGTATCCATGAGCAGTTCTTC.

This chain links TRBV5-1 with TRBJ1-6; TRBD1 is a possible D gene (5 bases). The CDR3 consists of 15 residues. Germline V lookup: CDR1 SGHRS, CDR2 YFSETQ. Trimming shortened V by 0 bases and J by 9 bases, and 13 bases separated the two germline ends. CDR3 DNA: TGCGCCAGCAGCTTGGACAGGTCTCAGGGTTCACCCCTCCACTTT. It translates to CASSLDRSQGSPLHF.

The chain has TRBV30 and TRBJ2-1; 13 positions match TRBD2. Germline CDR1 GTSNPN, CDR2 SVGIG (reference sequence). Losses at the gene ends were 3 bases for V and 0 bases for J; bases not matched to a gene: 11. The CDR3 covers 19 residues. The chain's CDR3 is CAWRFGTSGNPSSYNEQFF. The CDR3 DNA reads TGTGCCTGGAGATTTGGGACTAGCGGGAACCCGAGCTCCTACAATGAGCAGTTCTTC.

This clone was picked up a small number of times. CDR3 amino acids: CASSQAMTANTEAFF. The DNA for the CDR3 is TGTGCCAGCAGCCAAGCGATGACAGCGAACACTGAAGCTTTCTTT. V and J are TRBV14 and TRBJ1-1; perhaps TRBD1 as D (5 bases). The germline V gene encodes CDR1 SGHDN and CDR2 FVKESK. V was trimmed by 1 base and J by 1 base, leaving 10 bases between them. This CDR3 has 15 residues.